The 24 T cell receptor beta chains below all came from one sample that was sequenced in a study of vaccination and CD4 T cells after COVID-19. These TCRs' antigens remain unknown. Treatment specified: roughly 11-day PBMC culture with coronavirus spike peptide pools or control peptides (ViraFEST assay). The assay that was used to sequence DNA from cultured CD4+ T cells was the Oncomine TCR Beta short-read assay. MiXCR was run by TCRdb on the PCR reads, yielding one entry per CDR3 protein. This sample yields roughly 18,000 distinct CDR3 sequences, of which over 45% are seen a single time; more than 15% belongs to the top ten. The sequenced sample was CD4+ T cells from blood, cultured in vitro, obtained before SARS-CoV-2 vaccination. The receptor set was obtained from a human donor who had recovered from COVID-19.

DNA for the CDR3: TGTGCCAGCAGTACTTTTCACTACAATGAGCAGTTCTTC. Amino acid sequence: CASSTFHYNEQFF. The chain links TRBV27 to TRBJ2-1; D not certain. CDR1 is MNHEY and CDR2 is SMNVEV in the germline V gene (reference sequence). This CDR3 comprises 13 residues. Trimming pared 5 bases from V and 3 bases from J, leaving 8 bases between.

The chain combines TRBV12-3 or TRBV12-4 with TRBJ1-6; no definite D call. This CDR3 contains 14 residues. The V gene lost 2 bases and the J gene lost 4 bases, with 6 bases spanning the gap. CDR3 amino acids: CASSLPGYNSPLHF. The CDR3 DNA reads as TGTGCCAGCAGTTTACCGGGGTATAATTCACCCCTCCACTTT.

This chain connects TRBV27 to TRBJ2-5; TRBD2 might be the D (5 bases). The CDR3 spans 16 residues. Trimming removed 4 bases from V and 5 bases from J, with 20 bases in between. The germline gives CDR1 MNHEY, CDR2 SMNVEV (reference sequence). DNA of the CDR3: TGTGCCAGCAGTTCCCGAGACCGGGATTTGAGGGAGACCCAGTACTTC. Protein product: CASSSRDRDLRETQYF.

CDR3 coding DNA: TGTGCCAGCAGCCGGGACCTCTCCTTCTATGGCTACACCTTC. It encodes CASSRDLSFYGYTF. The chain is built from TRBV7-9 and TRBJ1-2; the D gene is possibly TRBD1 (5 bases). The CDR3 has 14 residues. V was shortened by 5 bases and J by 4 bases, with 14 bases between the two germline ends. Germline assignment: CDR1 SEHNR and CDR2 FQNEAQ (reference sequence).

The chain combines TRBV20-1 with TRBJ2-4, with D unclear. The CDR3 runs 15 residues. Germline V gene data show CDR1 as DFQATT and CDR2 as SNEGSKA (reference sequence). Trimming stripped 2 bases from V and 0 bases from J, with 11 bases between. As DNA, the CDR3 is TGCAGTGCTAGACGAGAGTTACTAGCCAAAAACATTCAGTACTTC. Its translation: CSARRELLAKNIQYF.

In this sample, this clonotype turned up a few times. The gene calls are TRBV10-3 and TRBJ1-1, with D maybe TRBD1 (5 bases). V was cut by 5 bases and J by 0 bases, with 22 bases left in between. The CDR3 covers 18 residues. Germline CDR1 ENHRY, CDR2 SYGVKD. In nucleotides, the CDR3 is TGTGCCATCAGTTTGACTGGGGGACGAAACCTCATGAACACTGAAGCTTTCTTT. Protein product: CAISLTGGRNLMNTEAFF.

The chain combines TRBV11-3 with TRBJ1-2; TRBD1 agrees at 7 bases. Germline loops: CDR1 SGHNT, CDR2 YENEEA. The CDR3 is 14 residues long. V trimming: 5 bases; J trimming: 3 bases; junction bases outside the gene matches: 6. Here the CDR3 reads CASSRRGGDYGYTF. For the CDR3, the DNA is TGTGCCAGCAGCCGAAGAGGGGGCGACTATGGCTACACCTTC.

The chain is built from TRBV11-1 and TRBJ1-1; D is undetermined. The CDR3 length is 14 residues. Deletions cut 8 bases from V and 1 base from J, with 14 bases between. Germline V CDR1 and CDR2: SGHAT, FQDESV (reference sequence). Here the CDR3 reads CASVQTRQNTEAFF. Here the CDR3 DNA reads TGTGCCAGCGTTCAGACCCGGCAGAACACTGAAGCTTTCTTT.

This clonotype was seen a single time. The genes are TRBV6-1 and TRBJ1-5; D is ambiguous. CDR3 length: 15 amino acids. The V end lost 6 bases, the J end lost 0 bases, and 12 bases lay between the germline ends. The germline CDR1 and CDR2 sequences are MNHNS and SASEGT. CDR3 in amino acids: CASSPDGVSNQPQHF. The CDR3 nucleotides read TGTGCCAGCAGCCCGGACGGAGTTAGCAATCAGCCCCAGCATTTT.

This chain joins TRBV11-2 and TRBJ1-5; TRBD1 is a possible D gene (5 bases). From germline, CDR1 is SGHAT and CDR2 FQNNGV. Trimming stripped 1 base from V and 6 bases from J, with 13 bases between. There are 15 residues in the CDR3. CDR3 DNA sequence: TGTGCCAGCAGCTTAGTTGCAGGGCAGAGTCAGCCCCAGCATTTT. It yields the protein CASSLVAGQSQPQHF.

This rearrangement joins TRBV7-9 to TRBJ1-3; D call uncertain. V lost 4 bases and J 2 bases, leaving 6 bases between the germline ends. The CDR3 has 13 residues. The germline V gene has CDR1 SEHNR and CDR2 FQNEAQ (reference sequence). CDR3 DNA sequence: TGTGCCAGCAGCTCCCCTGCTGGAAACACCATATATTTT. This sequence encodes CASSSPAGNTIYF.

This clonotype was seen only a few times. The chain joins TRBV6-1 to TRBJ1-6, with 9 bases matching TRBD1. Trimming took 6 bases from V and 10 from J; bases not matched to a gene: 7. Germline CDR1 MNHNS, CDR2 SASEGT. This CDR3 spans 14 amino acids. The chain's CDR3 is CASRRDRVISPLHF. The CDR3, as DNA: TGTGCCAGCAGGAGGGACAGGGTAATATCACCCCTCCACTTT.

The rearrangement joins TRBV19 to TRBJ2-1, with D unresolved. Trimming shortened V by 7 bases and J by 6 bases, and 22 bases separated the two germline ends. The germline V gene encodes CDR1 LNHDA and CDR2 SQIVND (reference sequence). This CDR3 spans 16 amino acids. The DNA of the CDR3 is TGTGCCAGTACCCCACTCGGCTCCCCAAACCCCAATGAGCAGTTCTTC. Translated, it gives CASTPLGSPNPNEQFF.

CDR3 region: CASSYANQAPGYTF. The CDR3 region has the DNA TGTGCCAGCAGTTACGCTAATCAGGCTCCTGGCTACACCTTC. V is TRBV6-5 and J is TRBJ1-2; D is undetermined. The V gene's germline CDR1 is MNHEY and CDR2 SVGAGI. V lost 2 bases and J lost 7, with 14 bases in between. CDR3 length: 14 residues.

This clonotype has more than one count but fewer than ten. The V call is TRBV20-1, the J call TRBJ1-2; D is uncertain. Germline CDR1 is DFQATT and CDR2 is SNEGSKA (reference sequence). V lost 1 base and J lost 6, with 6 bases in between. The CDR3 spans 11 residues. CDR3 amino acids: CSARVGNGYTF. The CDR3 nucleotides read TGCAGTGCTAGAGTAGGGAATGGCTACACCTTC.

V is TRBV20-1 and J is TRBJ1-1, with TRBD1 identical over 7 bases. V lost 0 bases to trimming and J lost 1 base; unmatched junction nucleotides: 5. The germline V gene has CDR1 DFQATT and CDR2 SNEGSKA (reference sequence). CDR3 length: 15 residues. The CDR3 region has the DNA TGCAGTGCTAGAGATCCGGGGACAGAGAACACTGAAGCTTTCTTT. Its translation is CSARDPGTENTEAFF.

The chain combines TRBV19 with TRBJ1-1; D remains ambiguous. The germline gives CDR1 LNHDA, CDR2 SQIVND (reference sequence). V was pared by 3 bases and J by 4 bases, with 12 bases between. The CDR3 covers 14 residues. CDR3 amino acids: CASSMTPESTEAFF. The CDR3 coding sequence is TGTGCCAGTAGTATGACCCCGGAGAGCACTGAAGCTTTCTTT.

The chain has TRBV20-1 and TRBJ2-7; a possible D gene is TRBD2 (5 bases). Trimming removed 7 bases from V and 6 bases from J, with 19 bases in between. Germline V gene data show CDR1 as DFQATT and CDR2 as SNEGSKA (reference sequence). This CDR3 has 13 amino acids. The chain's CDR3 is CSVRAPSGCEQYF. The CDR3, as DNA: TGCAGTGTGCGGGCTCCGTCGGGTTGCGAGCAGTACTTC.

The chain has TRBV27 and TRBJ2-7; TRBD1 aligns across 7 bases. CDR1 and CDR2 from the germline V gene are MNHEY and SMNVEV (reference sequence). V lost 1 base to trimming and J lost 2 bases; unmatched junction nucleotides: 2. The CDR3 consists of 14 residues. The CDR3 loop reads CASSLWQGAYEQYF. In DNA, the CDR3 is TGTGCCAGCAGTTTATGGCAGGGGGCCTACGAGCAGTACTTC.

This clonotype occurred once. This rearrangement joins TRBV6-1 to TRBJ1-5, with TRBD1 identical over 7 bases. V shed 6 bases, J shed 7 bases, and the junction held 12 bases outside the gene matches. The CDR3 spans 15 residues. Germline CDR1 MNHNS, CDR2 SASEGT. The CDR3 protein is CASSVLSGGGQPQHF. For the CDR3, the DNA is TGTGCCAGCAGCGTATTGTCAGGGGGGGGGCAGCCCCAGCATTTT.

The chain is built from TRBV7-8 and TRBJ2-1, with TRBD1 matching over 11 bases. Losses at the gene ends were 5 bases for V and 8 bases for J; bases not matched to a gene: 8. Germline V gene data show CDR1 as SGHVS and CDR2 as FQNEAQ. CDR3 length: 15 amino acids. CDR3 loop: CASSAGQGAKDEQFF. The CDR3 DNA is TGTGCCAGCAGCGCAGGACAGGGGGCGAAGGATGAGCAGTTCTTC.

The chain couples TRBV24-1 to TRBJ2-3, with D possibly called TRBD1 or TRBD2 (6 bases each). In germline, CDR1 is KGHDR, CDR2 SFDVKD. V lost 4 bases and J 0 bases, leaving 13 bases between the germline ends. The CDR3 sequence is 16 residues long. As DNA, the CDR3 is TGTGCCACCAGTGAAACTACAGGGACTAGCACAGATACGCAGTATTTT. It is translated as CATSETTGTSTDTQYF.

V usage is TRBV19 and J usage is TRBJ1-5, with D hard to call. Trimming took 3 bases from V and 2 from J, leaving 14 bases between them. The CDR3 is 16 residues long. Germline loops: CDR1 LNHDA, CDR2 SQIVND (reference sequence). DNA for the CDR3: TGTGCCAGTAGTATCCTCGGGGTTTCAGGCAATCAGCCCCAGCATTTT. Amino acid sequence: CASSILGVSGNQPQHF.

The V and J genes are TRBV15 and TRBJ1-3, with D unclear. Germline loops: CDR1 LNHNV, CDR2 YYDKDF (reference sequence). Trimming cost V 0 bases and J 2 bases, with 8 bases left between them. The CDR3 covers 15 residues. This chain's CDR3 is CATSRDRSPGNTIYF. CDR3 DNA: TGTGCCACCAGCAGAGACAGGAGCCCTGGAAACACCATATATTTT.